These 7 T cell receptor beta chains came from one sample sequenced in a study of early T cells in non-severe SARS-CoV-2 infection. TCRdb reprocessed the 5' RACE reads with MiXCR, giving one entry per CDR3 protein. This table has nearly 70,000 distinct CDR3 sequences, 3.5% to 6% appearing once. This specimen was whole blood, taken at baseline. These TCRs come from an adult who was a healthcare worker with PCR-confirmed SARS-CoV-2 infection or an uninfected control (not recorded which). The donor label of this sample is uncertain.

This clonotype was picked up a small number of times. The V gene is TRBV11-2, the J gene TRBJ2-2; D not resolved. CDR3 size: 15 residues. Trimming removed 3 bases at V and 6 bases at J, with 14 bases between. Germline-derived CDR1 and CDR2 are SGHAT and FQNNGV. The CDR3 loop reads CASSFNPQVSGELFF. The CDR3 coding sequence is TGTGCCAGCAGCTTCAATCCTCAGGTTTCCGGGGAGCTGTTTTTT.

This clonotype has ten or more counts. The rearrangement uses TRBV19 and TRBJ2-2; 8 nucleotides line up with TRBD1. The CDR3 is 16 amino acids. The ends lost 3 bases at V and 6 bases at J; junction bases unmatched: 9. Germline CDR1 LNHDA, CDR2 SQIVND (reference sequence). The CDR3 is CASSIVRTGSAGELFF. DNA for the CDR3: TGTGCCAGTAGTATCGTCCGGACAGGGAGCGCCGGGGAGCTGTTTTTT.

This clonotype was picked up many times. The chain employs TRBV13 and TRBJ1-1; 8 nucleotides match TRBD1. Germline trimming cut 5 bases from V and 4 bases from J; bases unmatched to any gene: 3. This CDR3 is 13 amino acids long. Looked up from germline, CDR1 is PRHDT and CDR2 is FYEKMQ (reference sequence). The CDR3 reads CASSGQGSTEAFF. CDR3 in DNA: TGTGCCAGCAGCGGACAGGGATCCACTGAAGCTTTCTTT.

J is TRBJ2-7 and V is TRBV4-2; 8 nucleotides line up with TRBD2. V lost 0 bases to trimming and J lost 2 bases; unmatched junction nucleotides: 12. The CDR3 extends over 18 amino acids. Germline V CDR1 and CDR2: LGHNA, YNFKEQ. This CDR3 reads CASSQDLSRGGYAYEQYF. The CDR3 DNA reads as TGTGCCAGCAGCCAAGACCTAAGTCGGGGGGGCTATGCCTACGAGCAGTACTTC.

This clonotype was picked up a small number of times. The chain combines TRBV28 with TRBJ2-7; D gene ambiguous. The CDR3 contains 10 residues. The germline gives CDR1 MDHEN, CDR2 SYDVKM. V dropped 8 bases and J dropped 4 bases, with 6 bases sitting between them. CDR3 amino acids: CASGPYEQYF. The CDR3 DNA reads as TGTGCCAGCGGGCCTTACGAGCAGTACTTC.

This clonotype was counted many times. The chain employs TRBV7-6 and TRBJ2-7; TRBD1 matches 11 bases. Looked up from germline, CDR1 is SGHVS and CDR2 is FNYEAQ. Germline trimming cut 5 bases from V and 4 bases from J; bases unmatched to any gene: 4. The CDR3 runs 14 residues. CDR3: CASSRGQGAYEQYF. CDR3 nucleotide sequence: TGTGCCAGCAGCCGCGGACAGGGGGCTTACGAGCAGTACTTC.

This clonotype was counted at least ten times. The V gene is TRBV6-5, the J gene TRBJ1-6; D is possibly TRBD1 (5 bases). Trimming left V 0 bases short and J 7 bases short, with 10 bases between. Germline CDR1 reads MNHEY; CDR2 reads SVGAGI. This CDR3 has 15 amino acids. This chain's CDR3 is CASSYSDGANSPLHF. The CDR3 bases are TGTGCCAGCAGTTACTCTGACGGGGCAAATTCACCCCTCCACTTT.